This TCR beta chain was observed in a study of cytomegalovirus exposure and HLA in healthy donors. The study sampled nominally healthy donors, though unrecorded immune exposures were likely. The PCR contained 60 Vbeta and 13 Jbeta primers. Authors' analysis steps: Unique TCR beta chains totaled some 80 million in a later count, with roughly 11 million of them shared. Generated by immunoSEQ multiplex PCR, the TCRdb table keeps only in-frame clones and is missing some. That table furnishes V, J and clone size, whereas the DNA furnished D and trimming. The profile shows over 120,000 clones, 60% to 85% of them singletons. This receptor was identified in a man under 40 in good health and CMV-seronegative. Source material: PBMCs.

The DNA of the CDR3 is TGCAGCGTTGCCCAGGGAAGACCCTACGAGCAGTACTTC. Amino acid sequence: CSVAQGRPYEQYF. This chain links TRBV29-1 with TRBJ2-7; TRBD1 is a possible D gene (5 bases). The CDR3 extends over 13 amino acids. CDR1 is SQVTM and CDR2 is ANQGSEA in the germline V gene. V was pared by 4 bases and J by 2 bases, with 12 bases between.